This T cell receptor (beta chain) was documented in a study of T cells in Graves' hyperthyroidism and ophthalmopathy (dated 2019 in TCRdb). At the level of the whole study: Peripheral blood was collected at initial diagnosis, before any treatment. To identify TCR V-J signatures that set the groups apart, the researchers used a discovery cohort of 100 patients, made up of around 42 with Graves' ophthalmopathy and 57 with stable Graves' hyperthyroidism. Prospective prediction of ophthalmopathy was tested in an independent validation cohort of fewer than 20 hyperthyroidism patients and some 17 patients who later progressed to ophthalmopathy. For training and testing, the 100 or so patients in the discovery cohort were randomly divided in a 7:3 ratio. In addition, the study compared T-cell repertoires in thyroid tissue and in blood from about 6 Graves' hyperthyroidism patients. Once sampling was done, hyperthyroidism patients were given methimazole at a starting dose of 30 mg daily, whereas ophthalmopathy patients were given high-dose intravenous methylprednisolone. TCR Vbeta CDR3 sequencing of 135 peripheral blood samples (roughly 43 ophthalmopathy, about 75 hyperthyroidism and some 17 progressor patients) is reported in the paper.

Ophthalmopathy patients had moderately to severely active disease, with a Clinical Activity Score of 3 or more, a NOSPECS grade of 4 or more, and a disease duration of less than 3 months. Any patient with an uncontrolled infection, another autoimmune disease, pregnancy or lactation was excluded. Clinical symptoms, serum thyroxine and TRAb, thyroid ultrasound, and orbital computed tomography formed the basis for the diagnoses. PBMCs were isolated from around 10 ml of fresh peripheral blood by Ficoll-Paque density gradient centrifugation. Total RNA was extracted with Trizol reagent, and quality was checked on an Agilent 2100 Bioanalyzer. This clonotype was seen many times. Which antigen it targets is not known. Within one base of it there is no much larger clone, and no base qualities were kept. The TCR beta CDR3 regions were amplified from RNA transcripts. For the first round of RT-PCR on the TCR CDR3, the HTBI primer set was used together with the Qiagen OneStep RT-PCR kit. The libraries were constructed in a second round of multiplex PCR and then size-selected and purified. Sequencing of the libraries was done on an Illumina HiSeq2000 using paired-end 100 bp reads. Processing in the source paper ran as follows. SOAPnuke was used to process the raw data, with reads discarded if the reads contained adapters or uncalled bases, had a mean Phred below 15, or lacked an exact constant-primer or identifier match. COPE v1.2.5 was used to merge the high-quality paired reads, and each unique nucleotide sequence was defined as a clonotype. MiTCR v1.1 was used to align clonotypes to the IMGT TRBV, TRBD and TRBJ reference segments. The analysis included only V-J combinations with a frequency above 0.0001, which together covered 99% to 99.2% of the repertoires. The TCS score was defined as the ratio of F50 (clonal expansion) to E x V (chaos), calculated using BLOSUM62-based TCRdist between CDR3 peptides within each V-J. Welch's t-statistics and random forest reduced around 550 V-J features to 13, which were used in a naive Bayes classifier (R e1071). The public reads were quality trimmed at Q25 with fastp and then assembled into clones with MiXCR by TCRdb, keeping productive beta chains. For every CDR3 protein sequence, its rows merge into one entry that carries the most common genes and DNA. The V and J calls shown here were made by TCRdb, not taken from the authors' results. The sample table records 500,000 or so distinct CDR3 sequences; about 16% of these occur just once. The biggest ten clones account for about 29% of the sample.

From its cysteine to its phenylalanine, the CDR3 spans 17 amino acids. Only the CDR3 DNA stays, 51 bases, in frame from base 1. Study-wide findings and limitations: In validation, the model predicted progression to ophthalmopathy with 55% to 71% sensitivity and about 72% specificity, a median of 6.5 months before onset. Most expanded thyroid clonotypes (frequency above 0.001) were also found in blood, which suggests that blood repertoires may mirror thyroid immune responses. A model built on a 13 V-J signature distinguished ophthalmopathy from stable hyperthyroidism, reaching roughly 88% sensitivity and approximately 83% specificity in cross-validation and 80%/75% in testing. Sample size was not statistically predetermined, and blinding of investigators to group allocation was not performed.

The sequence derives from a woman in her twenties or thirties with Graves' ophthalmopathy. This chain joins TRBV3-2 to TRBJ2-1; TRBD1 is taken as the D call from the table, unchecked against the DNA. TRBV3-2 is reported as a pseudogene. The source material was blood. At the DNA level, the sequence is TGTGCCAGCAGCCAAGCGGGTCAGGGGTGGTTCTACAATGAGCAGTTCTTC. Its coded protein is CASSQAGQGWFYNEQFF.